This T cell receptor (beta chain) was captured in a study of regulatory T cells in long-lasting Graves disease. About the study: Persistent Graves' disease required over 5 years of antithyroid drugs and positive TSH receptor antibodies.

From germline, CDR1 is MNHEY and CDR2 SVGEGT. CDR3 length equals 16 residues. Trimming at V came to 6 bases and at J to 7 bases, leaving 12 bases not matched to a gene. This sample's time point: persistent/refractory GD, antithyroid drugs over 5 years with positive TRAb. RNA from PBMCs was the source of the TCR library. iRepertoire HTBI primers and Arm-PCR of CDR3 regions built TCR beta libraries. TCRdb reprocessed the multiplex PCR reads via MiXCR and lists one record per CDR3 protein. This table has about 660,000 distinct CDR3 sequences, around 30% appearing once. The sequenced sample was peripheral blood mononuclear cells (PBMCs), obtained when the disease was refractory, from a patient treated with antithyroid drugs. The chain combines TRBV6-2 or TRBV6-3 with TRBJ2-1; 10 bases agree with TRBD1. This TCR derives from a female donor with Graves disease. CDR3 nucleotides: TGTGCCAGCAGCAAACTTCCGGGACAGGGGACGAATGAGCAGTTCTTC. Translated, it gives CASSKLPGQGTNEQFF.